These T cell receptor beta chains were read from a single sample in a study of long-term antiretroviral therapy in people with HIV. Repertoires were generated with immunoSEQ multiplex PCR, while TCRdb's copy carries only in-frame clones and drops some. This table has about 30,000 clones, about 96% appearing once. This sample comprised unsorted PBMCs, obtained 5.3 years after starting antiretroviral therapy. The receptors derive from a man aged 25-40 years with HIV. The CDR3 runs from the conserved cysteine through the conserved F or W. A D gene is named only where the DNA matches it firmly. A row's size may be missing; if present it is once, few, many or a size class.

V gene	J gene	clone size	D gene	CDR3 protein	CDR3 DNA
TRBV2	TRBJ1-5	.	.	CASKRDSNQPQHF	TGTGCCAGCAAGAGGGATAGCAATCAGCCCCAGCATTTT
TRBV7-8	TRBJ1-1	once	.	CASSPAFTANTEAFF	TGTGCCAGCAGCCCGGCATTTACAGCGAACACTGAAGCTTTCTTT
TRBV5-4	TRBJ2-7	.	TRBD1	CASSSPTGTYEQYF	TGTGCCAGCAGCTCCCCGACAGGGACCTACGAGCAGTACTTC
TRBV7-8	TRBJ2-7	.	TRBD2	CASSSGDSWTSGRKWEYYEQYF	TGTGCCAGCAGCTCAGGGGACAGCTGGACTAGCGGGAGAAAATGGGAATACTACGAGCAGTACTTC
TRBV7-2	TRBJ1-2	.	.	CASSPVLRNPSHF	TGTGCCAGCAGCCCCGTTCTGCGGAACCCTTCCCACTTC
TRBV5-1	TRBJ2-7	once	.	CASSLAGFSYEQYF	TGCGCCAGCAGCTTGGCGGGATTCTCCTACGAGCAGTACTTC
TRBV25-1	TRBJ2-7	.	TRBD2	CASSWGGEQYF	TGTGCCAGCAGTTGGGGGGGCGAGCAGTACTTC
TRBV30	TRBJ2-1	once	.	CAQIKGEANEQFF	TGTGCCCAGATCAAGGGCGAGGCCAATGAGCAGTTCTTC
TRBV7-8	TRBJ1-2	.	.	CASSSKGTFYGYTF	TGTGCCAGCAGCTCCAAAGGGACATTCTATGGCTACACCTTC
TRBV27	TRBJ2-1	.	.	CASSFGGGIYNEQFF	TGTGCCAGCAGTTTTGGAGGGGGAATCTACAATGAGCAGTTCTTC
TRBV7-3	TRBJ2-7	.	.	CASSLTSGREQYF	TGTGCCAGCAGCTTAACGTCGGGGCGCGAGCAGTACTTC
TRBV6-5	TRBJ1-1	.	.	CASSPGQKNTEAFF	TGTGCCAGCAGCCCCGGACAGAAGAACACTGAAGCTTTCTTT
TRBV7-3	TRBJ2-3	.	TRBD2	CASSLNPSGHTDTQYF	TGTGCCAGCAGCTTAAACCCTAGCGGACACACAGATACGCAGTATTTT
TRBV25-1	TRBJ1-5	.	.	CASSESGSQPQHF	TGTGCCAGCAGTGAGTCAGGGAGCCAGCCCCAGCATTTT
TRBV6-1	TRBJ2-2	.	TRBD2	CASSAPGLAGVTGELFF	TGTGCCAGCAGTGCACCGGGACTAGCGGGGGTCACCGGGGAGCTGTTTTTT
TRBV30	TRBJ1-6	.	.	CAWSGSLRDNSPLHF	TGTGCCTGGAGTGGGTCCCTGAGGGATAATTCACCCCTCCACTTT
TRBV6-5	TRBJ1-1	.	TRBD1	CASSKGQTDTEAFF	TGTGCCAGCAGCAAGGGACAGACTGACACTGAAGCTTTCTTT
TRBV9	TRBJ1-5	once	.	CASSVDGQPNQPQHF	TGTGCCAGCAGCGTAGATGGACAGCCCAATCAGCCCCAGCATTTT
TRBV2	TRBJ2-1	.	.	CASSGGREQFF	TGTGCCAGCAGTGGAGGGCGAGAGCAGTTCTTC
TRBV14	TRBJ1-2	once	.	CASRHGDRPYGYTF	TGTGCCAGCAGACATGGAGACAGACCGTATGGCTACACCTTC
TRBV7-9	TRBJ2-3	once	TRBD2	CASSTGLAYTDTQYF	TGTGCCAGCAGTACGGGACTAGCCTACACAGATACGCAGTATTTT
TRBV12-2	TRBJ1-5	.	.	CASRLVTGGGNQPQHF	TGTGCAAGTCGCTTAGTGACAGGGGGCGGCAATCAGCCCCAGCATTTT
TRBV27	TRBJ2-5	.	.	CASSLAGLQETQYF	TGTGCCAGCAGTTTAGCGGGACTCCAAGAGACCCAGTACTTC
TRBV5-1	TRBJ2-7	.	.	CASSFSSYEQYF	TGCGCCAGCAGCTTCAGCTCCTACGAGCAGTACTTC
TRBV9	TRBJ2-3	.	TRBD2	CASSVAVGGGMITDTQYF	TGTGCCAGCAGCGTAGCCGTGGGCGGGGGAATGATCACAGATACGCAGTATTTT
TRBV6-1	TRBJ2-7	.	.	CASRTLSNYEQYF	TGTGCCAGCAGAACATTATCCAACTACGAGCAGTACTTC
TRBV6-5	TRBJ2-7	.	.	CASRTRGALPEQYF	TGTGCCAGCAGGACCAGGGGGGCGCTACCCGAGCAGTACTTC
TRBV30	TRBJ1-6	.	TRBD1	CASPSGQDNSPLHF	TGTGCCTCCCCCTCGGGACAGGATAATTCACCCCTCCACTTT
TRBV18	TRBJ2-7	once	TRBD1	CASPTGTGEREQYF	TGTGCCAGCCCAACCGGGACAGGGGAGCGCGAGCAGTACTTC
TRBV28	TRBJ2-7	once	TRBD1	CASSPRKGASYEQYF	TGTGCCAGCAGCCCCCGGAAGGGGGCTTCCTACGAGCAGTACTTC
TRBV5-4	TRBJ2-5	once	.	CASSLTPVEQETQYF	TGTGCCAGCAGCTTGACCCCAGTGGAACAAGAGACCCAGTACTTC
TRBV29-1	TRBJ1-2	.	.	CSVEDRVYGYTF	TGCAGCGTTGAGGACAGAGTCTATGGCTACACCTTC
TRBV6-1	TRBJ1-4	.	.	CASSDGDEKLFF	TGTGCCAGCAGTGATGGGGACGAAAAACTGTTTTTT
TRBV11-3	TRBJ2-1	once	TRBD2	CASSFKTSWPSWRSYNEQFF	TGTGCCAGCAGCTTCAAGACTAGCTGGCCCAGTTGGCGGTCCTACAATGAGCAGTTCTTC
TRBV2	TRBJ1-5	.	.	CASSTRNQPQHF	TGTGCCAGCAGTACACGGAATCAGCCCCAGCATTTT
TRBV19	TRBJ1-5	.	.	CASKGTWVSNQPQHF	TGTGCCAGTAAAGGAACTTGGGTCTCGAATCAGCCCCAGCATTTT
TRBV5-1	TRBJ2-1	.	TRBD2	CASRGTSGNEQFF	TGCGCCAGCAGGGGGACTAGCGGCAATGAGCAGTTCTTC
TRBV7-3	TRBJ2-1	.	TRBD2	CASSLGGGGHNEQFF	TGTGCCAGCAGCTTAGGCGGGGGGGGACACAATGAGCAGTTCTTC
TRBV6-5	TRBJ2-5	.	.	CASRYGTSRGETQYF	TGTGCCAGCAGATACGGGACATCGCGTGGAGAGACCCAGTACTTC
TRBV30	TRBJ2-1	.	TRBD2	CAWSGGGYNEQFF	TGTGCCTGGAGTGGCGGGGGCTACAATGAGCAGTTCTTC
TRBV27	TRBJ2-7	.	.	CASSLSGGVYEQYF	TGTGCCAGCAGTTTATCGGGGGGCGTCTACGAGCAGTACTTC
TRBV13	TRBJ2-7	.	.	CATLAWTISGEQYF	TGTGCCACCTTGGCCTGGACTATTTCGGGTGAGCAGTACTTC
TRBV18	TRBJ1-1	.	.	CASTPGLNTEAFF	TGTGCCAGCACCCCCGGATTGAACACTGAAGCTTTCTTT
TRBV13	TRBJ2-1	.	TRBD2	CASSLASGGINEQFF	TGTGCCAGCAGCTTAGCTAGCGGGGGTATCAATGAGCAGTTCTTC
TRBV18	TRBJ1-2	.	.	CASSTTSRAVDGYTF	TGTGCCAGCTCCACCACGTCCAGGGCGGTGGATGGCTACACCTTC
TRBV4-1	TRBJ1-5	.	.	CASSPEGHVNQPQHF	TGCGCCAGCAGCCCTGAGGGGCACGTAAATCAGCCCCAGCATTTT
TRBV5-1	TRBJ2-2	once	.	CASSLAMNTGELFF	TGCGCCAGCAGCTTGGCTATGAACACCGGGGAGCTGTTTTTT
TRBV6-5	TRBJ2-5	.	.	CASRRLGTQYF	TGTGCCAGCAGACGCCTTGGGACCCAGTACTTC
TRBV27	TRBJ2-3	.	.	CASSLIGTDTQYF	TGTGCCAGCAGTTTAATCGGTACAGATACGCAGTATTTT
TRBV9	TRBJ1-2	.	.	CASSVGTPPYGYTF	TGTGCCAGCAGCGTAGGGACACCACCCTATGGCTACACCTTC
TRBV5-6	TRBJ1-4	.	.	CASSSGGFGANEKLFF	TGTGCCAGCAGCTCGGGAGGTTTTGGGGCTAATGAAAAACTGTTTTTT
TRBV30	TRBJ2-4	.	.	CAHDRQNIQYF	TGTGCCCACGACAGACAAAACATTCAGTACTTC
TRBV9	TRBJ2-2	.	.	CASSGGSNTGELFF	TGTGCCAGCAGCGGGGGGTCGAACACCGGGGAGCTGTTTTTT
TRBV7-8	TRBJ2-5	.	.	CASSLDVFLETQYF	TGTGCCAGCAGCTTAGATGTTTTTCTGGAGACCCAGTACTTC
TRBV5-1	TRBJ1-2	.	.	CASSLAGANGYTF	TGCGCCAGCAGCTTAGCGGGGGCTAATGGCTACACCTTC
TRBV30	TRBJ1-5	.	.	CAWSISTNQPQHF	TGTGCCTGGAGTATCAGTACCAATCAGCCCCAGCATTTT
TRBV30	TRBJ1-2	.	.	CAGVRYGYTF	TGTGCCGGGGTACGATATGGCTACACCTTC
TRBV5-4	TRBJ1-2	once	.	CASSLGGQGNYGYTF	TGTGCCAGCAGCTTGGGGGGGCAGGGGAACTATGGCTACACCTTC
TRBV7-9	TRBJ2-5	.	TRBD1	CASSLGGTGINLETQYF	TGTGCCAGCAGCTTAGGAGGGACAGGTATTAACCTTGAGACCCAGTACTTC